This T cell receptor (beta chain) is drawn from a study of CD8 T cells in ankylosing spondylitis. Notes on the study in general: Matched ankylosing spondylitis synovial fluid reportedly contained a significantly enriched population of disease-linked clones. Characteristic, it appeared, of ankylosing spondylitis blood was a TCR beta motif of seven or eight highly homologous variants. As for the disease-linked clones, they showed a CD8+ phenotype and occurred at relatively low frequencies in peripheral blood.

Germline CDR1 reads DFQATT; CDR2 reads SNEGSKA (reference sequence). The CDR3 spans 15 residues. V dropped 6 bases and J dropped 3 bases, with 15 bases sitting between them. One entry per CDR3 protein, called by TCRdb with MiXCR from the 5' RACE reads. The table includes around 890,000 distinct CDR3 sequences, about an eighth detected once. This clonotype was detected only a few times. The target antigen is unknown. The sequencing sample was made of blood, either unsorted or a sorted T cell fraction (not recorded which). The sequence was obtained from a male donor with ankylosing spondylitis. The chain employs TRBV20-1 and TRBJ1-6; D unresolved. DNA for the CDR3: TGCAGTGCCAAGGCAAGGGTATACTATAATTCACCCCTCCACTTT. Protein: CSAKARVYYNSPLHF.